This T cell receptor beta chain stems from a study of blood T cell repertoires in COVID-19. About the study: There were acute and convalescent COVID-19 samples, and they came from the United States, Italy and Spain. Nucleic acid was either cDNA or gDNA, and it came from T cells, B-cell-depleted T cells, or PBMCs.

Authors' processing steps: Amplification of reference gene primers provided the estimated nucleated cell counts. The repertoire was sequenced with immunoSEQ multiplex PCR; TCRdb's copy has only in-frame clones and lacks some. The D gene and trimming were derived from the DNA, and the V and J assignments and clone size from that table. The sample has roughly 140,000 clones; 84% are singletons. The specimen was peripheral blood. This clonotype was sampled from a woman in her forties or fifties with acute or convalescent COVID-19.

The CDR3 loop is CSVRDLLNTGELFF. CDR3 coding DNA: TGCAGCGTGAGGGACTTACTGAACACCGGGGAGCTGTTTTTT. The chain uses TRBV29-1 and TRBJ2-2, with a weak D call TRBD2 (6 bases). The length of the CDR3 is 14 residues. Germline loops: CDR1 SQVTM, CDR2 ANQGSEA. V lost 6 bases to trimming and J lost 1 base, with 12 bases between them.